The 5 T cell receptor beta chains below were found in one sample sequenced in a study of cytomegalovirus exposure and HLA in healthy donors (dated by TCRdb to 2017 to 2019). The library was produced with the immunoSEQ multiplex PCR assay. The multiplex PCR relied on a mix of 60 forward primers for TCR Vbeta segments and 13 reverse primers for TCR Jbeta segments. The source is immuneACCESS, and TCRdb retained only in-frame sequences with V and J called. Part of the clones is not carried over; for the studies checked, unresolved V genes explain less than half of this, and the remainder is unexplained. In all, the sample holds around 190,000 clones, and around 75% of those were seen once. In total, the top ten clones hold approximately 2.6% of the sample. The sample taken for sequencing was PBMCs. The origin of the receptors is a female donor in good health and CMV-seronegative.

The gene calls are TRBV18 and TRBJ1-1, with D perhaps matching TRBD1 (5 bases). The CDR3 contains 13 residues. The V and J ends lost 6 bases and 3 bases respectively, with 11 bases between them. Germline CDR1 is KGHSH and CDR2 is LQKENI. The CDR3 DNA reads TGTGCCAGCTCGCGGGACGTGGACACTGAAGCTTTCTTT. It translates to CASSRDVDTEAFF.

The table lists this clone with a count of one. V gene TRBV7-8 combines with J gene TRBJ1-3; 10 nucleotides line up with TRBD1. V lost 5 bases to trimming and J lost 0 bases; unmatched junction nucleotides: 10. The length of the CDR3 is 18 residues. Germline assignment: CDR1 SGHVS and CDR2 FQNEAQ. As DNA, the CDR3 is TGTGCCAGCAGCCCCAAGGGACAGGGGCTTCTCTCTGGAAACACCATATATTTT. Translated: CASSPKGQGLLSGNTIYF.

The chain is built from TRBV7-2 and TRBJ1-1; perhaps TRBD1 as D (5 bases). Germline V gene lookup returns CDR1 SGHTA and CDR2 FQGNSA. The CDR3 runs 14 residues. Between the trimmed V and J ends, which lost 7 bases and 2 bases, there was a span of 14 bases. The CDR3 here is CASIAAGGNTEAFF. The CDR3, as DNA: TGTGCCAGCATCGCAGCGGGGGGAAACACTGAAGCTTTCTTT. Full variable domain (missing parts from reference TRBV7-2 and TRBJ1-1): GAGVSQSPSNKVTEKGKDVELRCDPISGHTALYWYRQSLGQGLEFLIYFQGNSAPDKSGLPSDRFSAERTGGSVSTLTIQRTQQEDSAVYLCASIAAGGNTEAFFGQGTRLTVV.

The chain recombines TRBV9 with TRBJ2-5; possibly TRBD2 for D (7 bases). This CDR3 is built from 14 residues. The germline V gene encodes CDR1 SGDLS and CDR2 YYNGEE. Trimming stripped 1 base from V and 5 bases from J, with 12 bases between. The CDR3 nucleotides read TGTGCCAGCAGCGTACAAGGGGGGGAGGAGACCCAGTACTTC. This translates into CASSVQGGEETQYF.

This clone was counted once. The chain carries TRBV11-2 and TRBJ2-7; 7 nucleotides align to TRBD2. The CDR3 has 14 residues. Germline V lookup: CDR1 SGHAT, CDR2 FQNNGV. V trimming: 1 base; J trimming: 6 bases; junction bases outside the gene matches: 6. Written as DNA, the CDR3 is TGTGCCAGCAGCTTAGTAGGACTAGGAGTCGAGCAGTACTTC. It is translated as CASSLVGLGVEQYF.